This TCR beta chain was profiled in a study of Ad26.COV2.S vaccination and SARS-CoV-2 variants. TCRdb's copy holds only in-frame clones and misses some; the assay was immunoSEQ multiplex PCR. Found here are some 410,000 clones, about 90% of them singletons; the top ten hold approximately 1.7%. Treatment noted: about 20 received Ad26.COV2.S at low or high dose, single or two shots; roughly five received placebo; per-sample allocation not given. Day 63 after the first injection of vaccine or placebo was the sampling time. This receptor was taken from a person between 18 and 65 years old who received the Ad26.COV2.S COVID-19 vaccine or a placebo. The source material was peripheral blood, sampled in a trial of Ad26.COV2.S vaccine versus placebo.

For the CDR3, the DNA is TGTGCCAGCAGTTCTGGACGCGTGGCAGATACGCAGTATTTT. It translates to CASSSGRVADTQYF. The V call is TRBV7-2, the J call TRBJ2-3; D is uncertain. The germline CDR1 and CDR2 sequences are SGHTA and FQGNSA. V was trimmed by 6 bases and J by 4 bases, leaving 14 bases between them. This CDR3 is 14 amino acids long.